This note documents a single TCR beta chain sequence. Germline CDR1 reads MNHEY; CDR2 reads SMNVEV (reference sequence). CDR3 length: 16 residues. The V gene lost 0 bases and the J gene lost 2 bases, with 14 bases spanning the gap. Investigators isolated RNA and reverse transcribed it into cDNA to act as the sequencing template. Data came from immunoSEQ multiplex PCR; TCRdb stores just in-frame clones and leaves some out. The sample gives some 180,000 clones, 50% to 65% of which show up once; less than 14% is in the top ten. This sample is drawn from a study of CD8+ T cells in alopecia areata. Specified treatment: oral pan-JAK inhibitor, 5-10 mg twice daily.

This sequence joins TRBV27 and TRBJ2-7; the D gene is possibly TRBD2 (6 bases). This sequence originates from a human donor with alopecia areata. Sequences were derived from CD8+ T cells sorted from blood, sampled at week 24, from a patient treated with tofacitinib. The chain's CDR3 is CASSLSRGEFPYEQYF. CDR3 sequence (DNA): TGTGCCAGCAGTTTATCGCGGGGCGAGTTCCCCTACGAGCAGTACTTC.